This TCR beta chain was captured by sequencing in a study of T cells in Graves' hyperthyroidism and ophthalmopathy. An absence of ophthalmopathy progression within 18 months meant stable Graves' hyperthyroidism. Not enrolled were patients with uncontrolled infection, other autoimmune disease, pregnancy or lactation. Diagnostic decisions used clinical symptoms, serum thyroxine and TRAb, thyroid ultrasound and orbital computed tomography. Amplification of TCR beta CDR3 regions was performed using RNA transcripts as template. HTBI primers were used for first-round RT-PCR of the TCR CDR3. Each CDR3 protein gets one entry after TCRdb re-called the multiplex PCR reads with MiXCR. The sample shows around 580,000 distinct CDR3 sequences, over 15% of them seen only once. This clonotype was seen only a few times. Germline and junction disagree at one end, which may indicate a read error. Germline V gives CDR1 MDHEN, CDR2 SYDVKM. The CDR3 covers 17 residues.

The sequencing sample was made of blood. This TCR was sampled from a woman in her late teens or twenties with Graves' hyperthyroidism. The V call is TRBV28, the J call TRBJ1-6; TRBD1 matches 8 bases. The CDR3 coding sequence is TGTGACAGCAGTTCGATGGGGACAGGACAACCGAGGTCACCCCTCCACTTT. Protein product: CDSSSMGTGQPRSPLHF.